One and the same sample provided the 24 T cell receptor beta chains below, sequenced in a study of control samples from healthy donors and cancer patients. Assay: immunoSEQ multiplex PCR; the TCRdb copy retains only in-frame clones and omits some. This table holds 25,000 to 35,000 clones, roughly 85% found once. The specimen was PBMCs. These receptors all stem from a man aged 60 to 75 with head and neck cancer.

This rearrangement joins TRBV10-3 to TRBJ1-1; 9 bases match TRBD1. With V trimmed by 6 bases and J by 3 bases, 11 bases remained unmatched. Germline V gene sequence: CDR1 ENHRY, CDR2 SYGVKD. The CDR3 length is 16 residues. CDR3 residues: CAIRGGTGNIDTEAFF. DNA for the CDR3: TGTGCCATCAGGGGTGGGACAGGGAATATCGACACTGAAGCTTTCTTT.

The chain links TRBV29-1 to TRBJ1-1; tentative D call: TRBD1 (6 bases). The CDR3 has 12 residues. V shed 4 bases and J shed 3 bases, with 9 bases lying between them. The germline V gene has CDR1 SQVTM and CDR2 ANQGSEA. The CDR3 nucleotides read TGCAGCGTTGTGCACAGGGACACTGAAGCTTTCTTT. It encodes CSVVHRDTEAFF. Looking up the rest from reference TRBV29-1 and TRBJ1-1 gives the full variable domain: SAVISQKPSRDICQRGTSLTIQCQVDSQVTMMFWYRQQPGQSLTLIATANQGSEATYESGFVIDKFPISRPNLTFSTLTVSNMSPEDSSIYLCSVVHRDTEAFFGQGTRLTVV.

The genes are TRBV6-1 and TRBJ2-1; D is possibly TRBD2 (6 bases). Germline V gene sequence: CDR1 MNHNS, CDR2 SASEGT. The CDR3 length is 20 residues. V was clipped by 4 bases and J by 1 base, with 26 bases between them. CDR3 sequence (DNA): TGTGCCAGCAGTGTTGGGGGAAAGGGTGGGAGGATTGGTTCCTACAATGAGCAGTTCTTC. Protein product: CASSVGGKGGRIGSYNEQFF.

The rearrangement links TRBV11-2 to TRBJ1-6, with D possibly TRBD1 on 6 matching bases. The germline V gene encodes CDR1 SGHAT and CDR2 FQNNGV. Trimming removed 0 bases from V and 10 bases from J, with 16 bases in between. The CDR3 has 16 residues. DNA of the CDR3: TGTGCCAGCAGCTTAGAATATTCGGGGGGCGCATCACCCCTCCACTTT. Protein: CASSLEYSGGASPLHF.

This chain connects TRBV18 to TRBJ2-1; 8 bases are shared with TRBD1. The V segment lost 1 base and the J segment 7 bases; nucleotides outside the gene matches: 6. The length of the CDR3 is 15 residues. The germline gives CDR1 KGHSH, CDR2 LQKENI. The CDR3 DNA reads TGTGCCAGCTCACCACGCGCGGACAGGGTTAATGAGCAGTTCTTC. Protein: CASSPRADRVNEQFF.

The chain recombines TRBV30 with TRBJ2-1; no firm D call. Germline assignment: CDR1 GTSNPN and CDR2 SVGIG (reference sequence). This CDR3 region has 15 residues. V shed 5 bases and J shed 0 bases, with 14 bases lying between them. DNA for the CDR3: TGTGCCTGGCACCGACACCTAAGCTCCTACAATGAGCAGTTCTTC. Translating it yields CAWHRHLSSYNEQFF.

The chain uses TRBV5-6 and TRBJ1-1; 9 bases match TRBD1. V lost 0 bases to trimming and J lost 10 bases; unmatched junction nucleotides: 1. The CDR3 runs to 12 residues. Germline CDR1 SGHDT, CDR2 YYEEEE. The CDR3 reads CASSLGGQGAFF. For the CDR3, the DNA is TGTGCCAGCAGCTTGGGGGGACAGGGAGCTTTCTTT.

This chain connects TRBV10-1 to TRBJ2-1, with D possibly being TRBD2 (5 bases). The length of the CDR3 is 15 residues. Germline V lookup: CDR1 WNHNN, CDR2 SYGVQD (reference sequence). V was shortened by 2 bases and J by 5 bases, with 13 bases between the two germline ends. The CDR3 here is CASSEGGLANNEQFF. DNA of the CDR3: TGCGCCAGCAGTGAGGGCGGTCTAGCCAACAATGAGCAGTTCTTC.

Of note for this clone: Other DNA sequences of this sample code for an identical CDR3. CDR3 DNA: TGCGCCAGCAGCTTGGCTAGCGGGAGTTCCTACGAGCAGTACTTC. The encoded protein is CASSLASGSSYEQYF. The rearrangement links TRBV5-1 to TRBJ2-7, with TRBD2 matching over 10 bases. Looked up from germline, CDR1 is SGHRS and CDR2 is YFSETQ. With V trimmed by 0 bases and J by 1 base, 1 base remained unmatched. The CDR3 consists of 15 residues. Looking up the rest from reference TRBV5-1 and TRBJ2-7 gives the full variable domain: KAGVTQTPRYLIKTRGQQVTLSCSPISGHRSVSWYQQTPGQGLQFLFEYFSETQRNKGNFPGRFSGRQFSNSRSEMNVSTLELGDSALYLCASSLASGSSYEQYFGPGTRLTVT.

This sequence joins TRBV7-9 and TRBJ1-6; D possibly corresponds to TRBD1 (5 bases). The CDR3 covers 16 residues. Germline CDR1 is SEHNR and CDR2 is FQNEAQ (reference sequence). Between the trimmed V and J ends, which lost 3 bases and 3 bases, there was a span of 12 bases. The CDR3, as DNA: TGTGCCAGCAGCTTTGGGGCTGGGTTCTATAATTCACCCCTCCACTTT. This gives the protein CASSFGAGFYNSPLHF.

The chain recombines TRBV6-5 with TRBJ1-2; maybe TRBD1 (6 bases). Looked up from germline, CDR1 is MNHEY and CDR2 is SVGAGI. V shed 7 bases and J shed 0 bases, with 12 bases lying between them. The CDR3 covers 14 residues. The CDR3 sequence: CASNSDRANYGYTF. CDR3 sequence (DNA): TGTGCCAGCAACTCGGACAGAGCTAACTATGGCTACACCTTC.

This clone was counted a few times. The chain recombines TRBV7-3 with TRBJ2-3, with unresolved D. The CDR3 contains 15 residues. Germline CDR1 is SGHTA and CDR2 is FQGTGA. The V and J ends lost 2 bases and 5 bases respectively, with 14 bases between them. CDR3 sequence reads: CASSLGGLERDTQYF. CDR3 DNA sequence: TGTGCCAGCAGCTTAGGTGGTCTAGAACGAGATACGCAGTATTTT.

The chain links TRBV18 to TRBJ2-1, with D uncertain. The CDR3 is 14 amino acids. Germline values: CDR1 KGHSH, CDR2 LQKENI. Trimming left V 0 bases short and J 9 bases short, with 12 bases between. This CDR3 reads CASSPPASSGEQFF. The CDR3 DNA reads TGTGCCAGCTCACCACCGGCGTCCTCCGGTGAGCAGTTCTTC.

This clone was seen a single time. Here the CDR3 DNA reads TGTGCCAGCAGCCGGACAGGGGGAACTAATGGCTACACCTTC. It codes for CASSRTGGTNGYTF. The chain links TRBV3-1 (or the pseudogene TRBV3-2) to TRBJ1-2; 10 bases fit TRBD1. The germline gives CDR1 LGHDT, CDR2 YNNKEL (reference sequence). The CDR3 runs 14 residues. Germline trimming cut 4 bases from V and 6 bases from J; bases unmatched to any gene: 5.

The V gene is TRBV12-1, the J gene TRBJ1-1; the tabulated D call, TRBD1, remains unverified against the DNA. TRBV12-1 is a pseudogene segment. The CDR3 runs to 14 residues. The CDR3 loop reads CASNSLTENTEAFF. The CDR3 DNA reads as TGTGCCAGCAACTCTTTGACAGAGAACACTGAAGCTTTCTTT.

The chain couples TRBV14 to TRBJ1-6; perhaps TRBD1 as D (5 bases). There are 15 residues in the CDR3. The V and J ends lost 0 bases and 7 bases respectively, with 10 bases between them. Germline V lookup: CDR1 SGHDN, CDR2 FVKESK. DNA for the CDR3: TGTGCCAGCAGCCAAGAAAATTCAGGGAATTCACCCCTCCACTTT. It is translated as CASSQENSGNSPLHF.

This chain uses TRBV9 with TRBJ1-1; D not resolved. Germline CDR1 reads SGDLS; CDR2 reads YYNGEE. Trimming took off 0 bases at V and 0 bases at J, with 6 bases between the two ends. This CDR3 comprises 14 residues. Here the CDR3 reads CASSVAGMNTEAFF. The DNA for the CDR3 is TGTGCCAGCAGCGTAGCGGGAATGAACACTGAAGCTTTCTTT.

The chain carries TRBV28 and TRBJ2-7; tentatively, D is TRBD1 (6 bases). CDR1 is MDHEN and CDR2 is SYDVKM in the germline V gene. CDR3 length equals 15 residues. V was cut by 1 base and J by 6 bases, with 16 bases left in between. The CDR3 spells CASSLFGQRQPEQYF. The CDR3 DNA follows: TGTGCCAGCAGTTTATTTGGACAGCGGCAACCCGAGCAGTACTTC.

The chain couples TRBV5-4 to TRBJ2-5; D is possibly TRBD2 (6 bases). Germline V gene lookup returns CDR1 SGHNT and CDR2 YYREEE (reference sequence). The V end was cut by 0 bases, the J end by 3 bases, with 12 bases between. This CDR3 is 15 amino acids long. The CDR3: CASSLGGVVEETQYF. In DNA, the CDR3 is TGTGCCAGCAGCTTGGGGGGGGTGGTAGAAGAGACCCAGTACTTC. The whole variable domain, remainder taken from reference TRBV5-4 and TRBJ2-5, is ETGVTQSPTHLIKTRGQQVTLRCSSQSGHNTVSWYQQALGQGPQFIFQYYREEENGRGNFPPRFSGLQFPNYSSELNVNALELDDSALYLCASSLGGVVEETQYFGPGTRLLVL.

The chain has TRBV19 and TRBJ2-3; 13 bases align to TRBD2. V shed 10 bases, J shed 5 bases, and the junction held 21 bases outside the gene matches. The CDR3 contains 19 residues. Germline lookup yields CDR1 LNHDA and CDR2 SQIVND (reference sequence). As DNA, the CDR3 is TGTGCCACCAGCCGGCGGCAGGCTGGACTAGCGGGAGTGCTAGATACGCAGTATTTT. Translating it yields CATSRRQAGLAGVLDTQYF. Variable domain in full (rest from reference TRBV19 and TRBJ2-3): DGGITQSPKYLFRKEGQNVTLSCEQNLNHDAMYWYRQDPGQGLRLIYYSQIVNDFQKGDIAEGYSVSREKKESFPLTVTSAQKNPTAFYLCATSRRQAGLAGVLDTQYFGPGTRLTVL.

The chain links TRBV28 to TRBJ1-4; D remains ambiguous. V was clipped by 5 bases and J by 7 bases, with 14 bases between them. Germline V gives CDR1 MDHEN, CDR2 SYDVKM. The CDR3 covers 14 residues. CDR3 residues: CASSPRRRGEKLFF. The CDR3 coding sequence is TGTGCCAGCAGTCCGAGGAGACGGGGTGAAAAACTGTTTTTT.

This clone was seen once. The chain uses TRBV11-2 and TRBJ1-4; no clear D gene. The V gene lost 0 bases and the J gene lost 4 bases, with 6 bases spanning the gap. CDR3 size: 14 residues. Germline V lookup: CDR1 SGHAT, CDR2 FQNNGV. CDR3 in DNA: TGTGCCAGCAGCTTAGACCAGATTAATGAAAAACTGTTTTTT. It specifies CASSLDQINEKLFF. The entire variable domain, with the rest obtained from reference TRBV11-2 and TRBJ1-4, is as follows: EAGVAQSPRYKIIEKRQSVAFWCNPISGHATLYWYQQILGQGPKLLIQFQNNGVVDDSQLPKDRFSAERLKGVDSTLKIQPAKLEDSAVYLCASSLDQINEKLFFGSGTQLSVL.

The J gene is TRBJ2-3, the V gene TRBV28; 8 bases align to TRBD1. Trimming removed 2 bases from V and 4 bases from J; junction bases left unmatched: 5. Germline loops: CDR1 MDHEN, CDR2 SYDVKM. CDR3 length: 15 amino acids. The DNA for the CDR3 is TGTGCCAGCAGTTTAGACAGGGGAGGTGCAGATACGCAGTATTTT. Translated, it gives CASSLDRGGADTQYF.

This clone appeared a single time. This chain connects TRBV18 to TRBJ2-1; no clear D. The CDR3 is 13 residues long. The germline V and J ends were trimmed by 0 bases and 4 bases, with 4 bases remaining between them. CDR1 is KGHSH and CDR2 is LQKENI in the germline V gene. The CDR3 spells CASSPPMYNEQFF. For the CDR3, the DNA is TGTGCCAGCTCACCACCGATGTACAATGAGCAGTTCTTC.